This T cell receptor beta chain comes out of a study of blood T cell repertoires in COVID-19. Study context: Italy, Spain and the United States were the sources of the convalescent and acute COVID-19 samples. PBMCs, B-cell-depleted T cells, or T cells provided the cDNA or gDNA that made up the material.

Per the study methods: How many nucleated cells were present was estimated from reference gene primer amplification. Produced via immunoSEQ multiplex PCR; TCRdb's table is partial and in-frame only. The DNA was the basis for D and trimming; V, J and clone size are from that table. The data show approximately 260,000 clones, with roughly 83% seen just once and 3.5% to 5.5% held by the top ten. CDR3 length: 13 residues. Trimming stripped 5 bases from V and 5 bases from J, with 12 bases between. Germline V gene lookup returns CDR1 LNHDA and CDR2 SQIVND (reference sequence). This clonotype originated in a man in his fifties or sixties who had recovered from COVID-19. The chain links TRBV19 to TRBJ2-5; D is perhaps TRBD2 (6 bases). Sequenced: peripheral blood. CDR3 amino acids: CASSSLGRETQYF. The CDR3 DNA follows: TGTGCCAGTAGTTCGCTAGGGAGGGAGACCCAGTACTTC.